This TCR beta chain emerged from a study of beta chain features in type 1 diabetes. Study-wide points: A PCR bias possibly favoring shorter templates would apply equally to patients and controls. Type 1 diabetes patients showed a moderate but significant shortening of TCRB CDR3s in all four CD4+ subsets.

TCRB transcripts that were expressed got sequenced, as all of the isolated RNA had been reverse transcribed. Sequenced by immunoSEQ multiplex PCR; TCRdb stores in-frame clones only, minus some. The sample contains about 230,000 clones, about 9.3% of which appear only once. This clone was counted only a few times. Antigen: not known. The CDR3 totals 17 residues. V dropped 0 bases and J dropped 1; count of bases not matched to a gene: 8. Germline CDR1 is MGHRA and CDR2 is YSYEKL. The TCR comes from a woman aged 18-30 years in good health. This chain joins TRBV4-1 and TRBJ2-5, with 7 nucleotides matching TRBD1. The source material was naive CD4+ T cells from blood. Here the CDR3 DNA reads TGCGCCAGCAGCCAAGACCGTCAGGACAGGTCCCAAGAGACCCAGTACTTC. It yields the protein CASSQDRQDRSQETQYF.